This passage covers 15 T cell receptor beta chains from one sample sequenced in a study of breast tumors, draining lymph nodes, adjacent tissues. Breast cancer patients provided tissue from their axillary draining lymph nodes. A single record per CDR3 protein comes from TCRdb applying MiXCR to the multiplex PCR reads. The sample holds 150,000 to 200,000 distinct CDR3 sequences, 33% seen once. The sequenced sample was axillary lymph node tissue. Receptors were obtained from a female donor with breast cancer. Some clones in this sample may be carry-over from other donors' samples.

The chain carries TRBV6-2 or TRBV6-3 and TRBJ2-7, with TRBD2 matching over 9 bases. Germline V gives CDR1 MNHEY, CDR2 SVGEGT. The trim removed 4 bases at V and 5 bases at J, leaving 6 bases unmatched. This CDR3 is 14 amino acids long. The CDR3 nucleotides are TGTGCCAGCAGTTTCGCGGGGGGGCCACACGAGCAGTACTTC. Translating it yields CASSFAGGPHEQYF.

This clonotype was counted between two and nine times. A much more abundant neighbour one base away suggests this may be a read error. The gene calls are TRBV7-8 and TRBJ2-1; no clear D. The CDR3 totals 15 residues. Germline CDR1 and CDR2: SGHVS and FQNEAQ. CDR3 DNA sequence: TGTGCCAGCAGCGCCAGAGGCGGCTCCTACAATGAGCAGCTCTTC. Translating it yields CASSARGGSYNEQLF.

With respect to this clonotype: A much bigger clone sits one base away, suggesting this may be a read error. J is TRBJ2-7 and V is TRBV19; D is undetermined. In germline, CDR1 is LNHDA, CDR2 SQIVND (reference sequence). This CDR3 spans 13 amino acids. The DNA of the CDR3 is TGTGTCAGTAGTATGGGCACAGACTACGAGCAGTACTTC. Protein product: CVSSMGTDYEQYF. Filled out from reference TRBV19 and TRBJ2-7, the complete variable domain reads DGGITQSPKYLFRKEGQNVTLSCEQNLNHDAMYWYRQDPGQGLRLIYYSQIVNDFQKGDIAEGYSVSREKKESFPLTVTSAQKNPTAFYLCVSSMGTDYEQYFGPGTRLTVT.

This chain joins TRBV24-1 and TRBJ1-5; tentative D call: TRBD1 (5 bases). V was cut by 9 bases and J by 4 bases, with 9 bases left in between. This CDR3 has 12 amino acids. Germline values: CDR1 KGHDR, CDR2 SFDVKD. The CDR3 sequence: CATSKGNQPQHF. Here the CDR3 DNA reads TGTGCCACCTCTAAGGGGAATCAGCCCCAGCATTTT.

V gene TRBV28 combines with J gene TRBJ2-7; 7 nucleotides align to TRBD2. CDR1 MDHEN and CDR2 SYDVKM come from the germline V gene. The ends lost 3 bases at V and 0 bases at J; junction bases unmatched: 8. This CDR3 contains 16 residues. For the CDR3, the DNA is TGTGCCAGCAGTTTTTCTCGGGAGGAGAGCTCCTACGAGCAGTACTTC. Translating it yields CASSFSREESSYEQYF.

This clonotype was recorded a few times. The rearrangement links TRBV7-9 to TRBJ1-6, with 9 bases aligning to TRBD1. The CDR3 is 17 amino acids. Losses at the gene ends were 4 bases for V and 4 bases for J; bases not matched to a gene: 8. Looked up from germline, CDR1 is SEHNR and CDR2 is FQNEAQ (reference sequence). CDR3 residues: CASSSLDGTGYNSPLHF. DNA for the CDR3: TGTGCCAGCAGCTCCCTGGACGGGACAGGGTATAATTCACCCCTCCACTTT. Based on the CDR3 plus reference TRBV7-9 and TRBJ1-6, the full variable domain is DTGVSQNPRHKITKRGQNVTFRCDPISEHNRLYWYRQTLGQGPEFLTYFQNEAQLEKSRLLSDRFSAERPKGSFSTLEIQRTEQGDSAMYLCASSSLDGTGYNSPLHFGNGTRLTVT.

A single count supports this clonotype. This may stem from a read error, because a much larger clone lies one nucleotide away. The gene calls are TRBV5-4 and TRBJ2-7, with a possible D match to TRBD1 (6 bases). CDR3 size: 14 residues. CDR1 and CDR2 from the germline V gene are SGHNT and YYREEE (reference sequence). The V gene lost 4 bases and the J gene lost 0 bases, with 11 bases spanning the gap. The CDR3 bases are TGTGCCAGCAGCCCCTGGGACACCTCCTACGAGCAGTACTTC. It specifies CASSPWDTSYEQYF.

The V gene is TRBV10-3, the J gene TRBJ1-6, with 8 bases fitting TRBD1. CDR3 length: 14 residues. Germline lookup yields CDR1 ENHRY and CDR2 SYGVKD. The junction had 12 bases not matched to a gene; V was cut back by 10 bases and J by 10 bases. CDR3 residues: CANALDRARSPLHF. Here the CDR3 DNA reads TGTGCCAACGCATTGGACAGGGCACGATCACCCCTCCACTTT.

With respect to this clonotype: An end of the junction does not agree with germline; a read error may underlie this. The chain uses TRBV20-1 and TRBJ2-1, with TRBD2 as a possible D gene (6 bases). Per the germline V gene, CDR1 is DFQATT and CDR2 is SNEGSKA (reference sequence). This CDR3 is 12 amino acids long. For the CDR3, the DNA is TGCAGTGCTAGAGATCTGGGAGGTGAGCCGTTCTTC. It translates to CSARDLGGEPFF.

The rearrangement uses TRBV11-3 and TRBJ1-1; no reliable D call. The length of the CDR3 is 13 residues. Germline V gene sequence: CDR1 SGHNT, CDR2 YENEEA. The V gene lost 1 base and the J gene lost 1 base, with 4 bases spanning the gap. The CDR3 sequence: CASSLGTNTEAFF. The CDR3 DNA follows: TGTGCCAGCAGCTTAGGGACGAACACTGAAGCTTTCTTT. The whole variable domain, remainder taken from reference TRBV11-3 and TRBJ1-1, is EAGVVQSPRYKIIEKKQPVAFWCNPISGHNTLYWYLQNLGQGPELLIRYENEEAVDDSQLPKDRFSAERLKGVDSTLKIQPAELGDSAVYLCASSLGTNTEAFFGQGTRLTVV.

In this sample, this clonotype turned up once. At one end the junction does not follow the germline gene, possibly because of a read error. V gene TRBV6-6 combines with J gene TRBJ2-6; 7 bases align to TRBD1. Germline-derived CDR1 and CDR2 are MNHNY and SVGAGI (reference sequence). CDR3 length: 14 residues. In DNA form, the CDR3 reads TGTGCCAGCCTGACAGGGTTTGGGGCCAACGCCCTGACTTTC. Its translation is CASLTGFGANALTF.

The V and J genes are TRBV19 and TRBJ2-3, with 8 positions matching TRBD2. The CDR3 consists of 16 residues. V was pared by 5 bases and J by 2 bases, with 9 bases of the junction left unmatched. Germline CDR1 reads LNHDA; CDR2 reads SQIVND (reference sequence). CDR3 nucleotide sequence: TGTGCCAGTAGTCAATCGGGGGGGCAGTACACAGATACGCAGTATTTT. It is translated as CASSQSGGQYTDTQYF.

In its sample, this clonotype was seen once. The V gene is TRBV29-1, the J gene TRBJ2-5; 8 nucleotides agree with TRBD2. This CDR3 comprises 15 residues. V was pared by 6 bases and J by 5 bases, with 14 bases of the junction left unmatched. Germline loops: CDR1 SQVTM, CDR2 ANQGSEA. The CDR3 region is CSVRLALNAGETQYF. The CDR3 DNA is TGCAGCGTCCGACTAGCGTTGAACGCCGGGGAGACCCAGTACTTC.

At least ten counts were recorded for this clonotype. The chain uses TRBV5-6 and TRBJ2-5, with TRBD1 matching over 7 bases. The CDR3 extends over 17 amino acids. Germline V gene data show CDR1 as SGHDT and CDR2 as YYEEEE. Unmatched junction bases numbered 19, after V lost 4 bases and J lost 7 bases. CDR3 loop: CASSGRSRQGFIWTQYF. The CDR3 DNA follows: TGTGCCAGCAGCGGAAGGTCGAGACAGGGTTTTATTTGGACCCAGTACTTC.

Many counts were recorded for this clonotype. The V gene is TRBV6-5, the J gene TRBJ1-2; D remains ambiguous. Germline loops: CDR1 MNHEY, CDR2 SVGAGI. V dropped 7 bases and J dropped 5 bases, with 14 bases sitting between them. CDR3 length: 13 amino acids. CDR3 region: CASTHTLGYGYTF. The CDR3 coding sequence is TGTGCCAGCACCCACACCTTGGGTTATGGCTACACCTTC.